This TCR beta chain was recorded in a study of T cell responses to AZD1222 COVID-19 vaccine. Notes on the study in general: After two AZD1222 doses, spike-specific TCR breadth and depth rose versus day 0. Seropositive AZD1222 recipients at baseline numbered only 5 or 6.

V was shortened by 1 base and J by 8 bases, with 5 bases between the two germline ends. The CDR3 extends over 12 amino acids. CDR1 SEHNR and CDR2 FQNEAQ come from the germline V gene (reference sequence). The table came from immunoSEQ multiplex PCR; TCRdb's copy has only in-frame clones and leaves some out. The sample lists some 150,000 clones, around 88% occurring once. A note on this clone: No antigen is known for it.

The sample was peripheral blood, taken on day 0 of AZD1222 vaccination. The receptor was derived from an adult in good health. This sequence joins TRBV7-9 and TRBJ2-2; tentatively, D is TRBD2 (5 bases). CDR3 region: CASSLGEGELFF. The DNA for the CDR3 is TGTGCCAGCAGCTTAGGGGAGGGGGAGCTGTTTTTT.